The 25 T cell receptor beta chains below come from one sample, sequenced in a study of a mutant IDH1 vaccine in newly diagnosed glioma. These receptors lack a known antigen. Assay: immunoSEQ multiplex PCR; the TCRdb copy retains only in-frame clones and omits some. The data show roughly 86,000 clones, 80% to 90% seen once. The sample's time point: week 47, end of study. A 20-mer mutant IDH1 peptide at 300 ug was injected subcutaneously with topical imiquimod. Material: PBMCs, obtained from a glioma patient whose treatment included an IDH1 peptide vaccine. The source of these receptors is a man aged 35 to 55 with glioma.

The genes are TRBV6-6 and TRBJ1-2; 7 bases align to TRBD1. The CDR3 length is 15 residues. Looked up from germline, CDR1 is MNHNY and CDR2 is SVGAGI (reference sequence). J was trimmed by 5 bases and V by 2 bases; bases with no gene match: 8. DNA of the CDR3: TGTGCCAGCAGTTACGTTACAGGGGATCGGTATGGCTACACCTTC. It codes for CASSYVTGDRYGYTF.

In DNA, the CDR3 is TGTGCCAGCAGCCCCAAACAGGGGACAGGGGTATCACCCCTCCACTTT. Protein: CASSPKQGTGVSPLHF. This chain joins TRBV9 and TRBJ1-6; 10 bases agree with TRBD1. Germline-derived CDR1 and CDR2 are SGDLS and YYNGEE. The length of the CDR3 is 16 residues. V was pared by 4 bases and J by 10 bases, with 11 bases of the junction left unmatched.

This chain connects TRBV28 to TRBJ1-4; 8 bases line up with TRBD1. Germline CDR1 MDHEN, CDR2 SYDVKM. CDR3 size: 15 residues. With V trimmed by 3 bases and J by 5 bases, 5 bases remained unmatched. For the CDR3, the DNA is TGTGCCAGCAGTTTTTTCGGGACAGGCAATGAAAAACTGTTTTTT. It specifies CASSFFGTGNEKLFF. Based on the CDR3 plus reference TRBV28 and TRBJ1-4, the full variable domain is DVKVTQSSRYLVKRTGEKVFLECVQDMDHENMFWYRQDPGLGLRLIYFSYDVKMKEKGDIPEGYSVSREKKERFSLILESASTNQTSMYLCASSFFGTGNEKLFFGSGTQLSVL.

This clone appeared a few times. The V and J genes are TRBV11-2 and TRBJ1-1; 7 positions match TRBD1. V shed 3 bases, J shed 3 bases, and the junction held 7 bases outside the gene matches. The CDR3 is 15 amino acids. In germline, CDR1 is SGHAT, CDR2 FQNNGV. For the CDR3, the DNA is TGTGCCAGCAGCTTCCCGACAGGGTGGGACACTGAAGCTTTCTTT. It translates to CASSFPTGWDTEAFF.

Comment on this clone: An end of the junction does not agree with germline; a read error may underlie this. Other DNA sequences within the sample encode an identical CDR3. CDR3 in DNA: TGTGCCAGCAGCGCTCAATACGAGCAGTACTTT. Its protein is CASSAQYEQYF. The chain combines TRBV7-3 with TRBJ2-7; no clear D gene. The CDR3 totals 11 residues. The germline CDR1 and CDR2 sequences are SGHTA and FQGTGA.

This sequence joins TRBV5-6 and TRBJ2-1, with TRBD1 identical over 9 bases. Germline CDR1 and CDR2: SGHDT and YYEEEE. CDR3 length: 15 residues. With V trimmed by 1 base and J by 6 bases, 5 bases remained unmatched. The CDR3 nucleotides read TGTGCCAGCAGCTTGCCCGGGGGACAGGGCAATGAGCAGTTCTTC. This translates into CASSLPGGQGNEQFF.

In DNA, the CDR3 is TGTGCCAGCAGCTTAGTACCCGCGAACACCGGGGAGCTGTTTTTT. It yields the protein CASSLVPANTGELFF. This chain connects TRBV11-2 to TRBJ2-2; D gene ambiguous. Deletions cut 1 base from V and 0 bases from J, with 6 bases between. The length of the CDR3 is 15 residues. CDR1 is SGHAT and CDR2 is FQNNGV in the germline V gene.

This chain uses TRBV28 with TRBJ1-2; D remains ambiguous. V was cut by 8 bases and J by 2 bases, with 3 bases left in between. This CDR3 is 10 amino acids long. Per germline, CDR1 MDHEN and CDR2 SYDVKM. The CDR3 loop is CASGNYGYTF. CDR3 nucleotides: TGTGCCAGCGGCAACTATGGCTACACCTTC.

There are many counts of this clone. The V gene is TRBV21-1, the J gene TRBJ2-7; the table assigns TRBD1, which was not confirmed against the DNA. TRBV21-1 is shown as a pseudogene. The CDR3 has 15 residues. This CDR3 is CASSLKQGFVNEQYF. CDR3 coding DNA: TGTGCCAGCAGCCTTAAACAGGGATTCGTTAACGAGCAGTACTTC.

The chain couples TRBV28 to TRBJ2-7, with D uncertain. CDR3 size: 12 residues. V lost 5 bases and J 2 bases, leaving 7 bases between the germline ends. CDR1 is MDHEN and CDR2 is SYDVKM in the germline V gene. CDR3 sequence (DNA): TGTGCCAGCAGTACCTCGACCTACGAGCAGTACTTC. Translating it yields CASSTSTYEQYF.

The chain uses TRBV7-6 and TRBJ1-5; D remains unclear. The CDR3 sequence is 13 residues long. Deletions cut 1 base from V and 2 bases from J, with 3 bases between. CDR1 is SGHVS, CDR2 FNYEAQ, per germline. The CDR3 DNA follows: TGTGCCAGCAGCTTAGACGGCAATCAGCCCCAGCATTTT. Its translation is CASSLDGNQPQHF. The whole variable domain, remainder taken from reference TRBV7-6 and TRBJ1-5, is GAGVSQSPRYKVTKRGQDVALRCDPISGHVSLYWYRQALGQGPEFLTYFNYEAQQDKSGLPNDRFSAERPEGSISTLTIQRTEQRDSAMYRCASSLDGNQPQHFGDGTRLSIL.

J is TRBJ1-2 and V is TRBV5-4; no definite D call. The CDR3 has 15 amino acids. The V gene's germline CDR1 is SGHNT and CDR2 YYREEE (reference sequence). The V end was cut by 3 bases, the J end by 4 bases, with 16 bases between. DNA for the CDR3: TGTGCCAGCAGCTCGGCGGCGGAGGGTGTCTATGGCTACACCTTC. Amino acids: CASSSAAEGVYGYTF.

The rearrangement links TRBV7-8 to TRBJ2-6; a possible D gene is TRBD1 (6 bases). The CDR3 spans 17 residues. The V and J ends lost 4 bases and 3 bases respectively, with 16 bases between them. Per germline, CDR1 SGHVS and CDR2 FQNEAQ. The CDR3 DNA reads TGTGCCAGCAGCTCACCCCAAACAGGGTATGGGGCCAACGTCCTGACTTTC. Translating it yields CASSSPQTGYGANVLTF.

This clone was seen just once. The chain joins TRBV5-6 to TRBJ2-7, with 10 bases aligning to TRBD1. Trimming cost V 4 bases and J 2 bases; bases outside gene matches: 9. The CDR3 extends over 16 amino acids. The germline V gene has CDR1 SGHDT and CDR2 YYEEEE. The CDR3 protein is CASSKKGQGLTYEQYF. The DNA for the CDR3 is TGTGCCAGCAGCAAAAAGGGACAGGGGCTTACCTACGAGCAGTACTTC.

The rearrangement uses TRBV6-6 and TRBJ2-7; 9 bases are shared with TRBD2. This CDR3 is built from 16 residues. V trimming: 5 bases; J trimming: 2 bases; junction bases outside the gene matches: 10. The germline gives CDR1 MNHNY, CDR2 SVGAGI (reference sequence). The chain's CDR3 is CASSAPLAGYTYEQYF. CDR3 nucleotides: TGTGCCAGCAGTGCTCCACTAGCGGGTTATACCTACGAGCAGTACTTC.

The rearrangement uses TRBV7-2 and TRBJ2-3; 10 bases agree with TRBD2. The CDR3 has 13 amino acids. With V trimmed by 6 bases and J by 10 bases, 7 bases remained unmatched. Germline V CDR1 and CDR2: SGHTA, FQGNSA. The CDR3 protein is CASRPGLAKAQYF. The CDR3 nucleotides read TGTGCCAGCAGACCGGGACTAGCGAAGGCGCAGTATTTT.

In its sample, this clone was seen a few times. The CDR3 DNA is TGTGCCAGCAGCCGCAAGGGGGCGGGGAGGACTAATGAAAAACTGTTTTTT. Its protein is CASSRKGAGRTNEKLFF. This chain connects TRBV7-8 to TRBJ1-4; 7 nucleotides agree with TRBD1. This CDR3 has 17 amino acids. Trimming cost V 5 bases and J 2 bases; bases outside gene matches: 11. The germline V gene has CDR1 SGHVS and CDR2 FQNEAQ.

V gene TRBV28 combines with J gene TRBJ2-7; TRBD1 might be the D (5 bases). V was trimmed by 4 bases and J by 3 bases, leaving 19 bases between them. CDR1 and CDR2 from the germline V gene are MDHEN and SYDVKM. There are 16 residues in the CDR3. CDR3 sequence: CASSSITGGAFYEQYF. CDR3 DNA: TGTGCCAGCAGTTCGATAACAGGTGGGGCATTCTACGAGCAGTACTTC.

The CDR3 here is CSVEATHSYEQYF. In DNA, the CDR3 is TGCAGCGTTGAAGCTACTCACTCCTACGAGCAGTACTTC. This rearrangement joins TRBV29-1 to TRBJ2-7, with D unclear. V was trimmed by 1 base and J by 0 bases, leaving 7 bases between them. Germline values: CDR1 SQVTM, CDR2 ANQGSEA. The CDR3 has 13 amino acids.

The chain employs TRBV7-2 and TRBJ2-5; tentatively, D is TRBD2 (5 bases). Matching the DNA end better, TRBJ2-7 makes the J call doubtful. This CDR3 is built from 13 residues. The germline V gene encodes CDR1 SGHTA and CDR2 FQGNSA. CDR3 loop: CASSLGTFYEQYF. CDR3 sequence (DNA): TGTGCCAGCAGCTTAGGGACTTTCTACGAGCAGTACTTC.

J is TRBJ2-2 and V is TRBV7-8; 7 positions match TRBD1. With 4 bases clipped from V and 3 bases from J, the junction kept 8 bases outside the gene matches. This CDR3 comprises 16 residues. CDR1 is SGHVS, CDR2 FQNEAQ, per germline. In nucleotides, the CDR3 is TGTGCCAGCAGCTCGCCGACAGGGCTTCACACCGGGGAGCTGTTTTTT. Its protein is CASSSPTGLHTGELFF.

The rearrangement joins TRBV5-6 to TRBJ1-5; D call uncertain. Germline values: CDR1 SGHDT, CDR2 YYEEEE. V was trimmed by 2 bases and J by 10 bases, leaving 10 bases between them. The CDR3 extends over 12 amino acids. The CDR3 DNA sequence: TGTGCCAGCAGCTTCGAAGAGGGCCCCCAGCATTTT. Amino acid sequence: CASSFEEGPQHF.

The CDR3 DNA is TGCGCCAGTTCCCCCCGGGACGGGGAAGAGACCCAGTACTTC. Amino acid sequence: CASSPRDGEETQYF. The rearrangement uses TRBV5-1 and TRBJ2-5, with D perhaps being TRBD1 or TRBD2 (5 bases each). This CDR3 has 14 amino acids. Germline V gene sequence: CDR1 SGHRS, CDR2 YFSETQ. The V end was cut by 8 bases, the J end by 3 bases, with 17 bases between.

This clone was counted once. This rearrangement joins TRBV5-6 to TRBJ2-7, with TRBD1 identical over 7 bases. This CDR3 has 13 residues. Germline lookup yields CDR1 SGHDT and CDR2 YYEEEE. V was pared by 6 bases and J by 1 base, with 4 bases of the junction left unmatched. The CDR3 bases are TGTGCCAGCACACGACAGGGATCCTACGAGCAGTACTTC. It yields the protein CASTRQGSYEQYF.

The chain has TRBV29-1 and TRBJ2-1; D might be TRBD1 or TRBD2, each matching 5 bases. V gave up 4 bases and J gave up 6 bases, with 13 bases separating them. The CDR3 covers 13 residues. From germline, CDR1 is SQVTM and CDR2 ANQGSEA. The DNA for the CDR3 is TGCAGCGTTGCTTCGGGACGCTCCAATGAGCAGTTCTTC. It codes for CSVASGRSNEQFF.